This paragraph covers one TCR beta chain sequence. Its matching antigen is unknown. This specimen belongs to a study of shared clonotypes between healthy human individuals. Study in general: Each donor contributed plates that comprised three CD4 naive, three CD4 memory, two CD8 naive and one CD8 memory.

Clones were read by immunoSEQ multiplex PCR, and TCRdb kept only the in-frame ones, dropping some. The data contain 2 million to 2.5 million clones, approximately 90% of them seen just once; the ten biggest clones take up about 0.36%. Study conclusions and caveats: The represented genetic and exposure-history diversity was limited by the small number of donors.

The junction had 9 bases not matched to a gene; V was cut back by 6 bases and J by 4 bases. The length of the CDR3 is 15 residues. Germline V gene sequence: CDR1 MNHEY, CDR2 SVGAGI. None of the donors, who were healthy HIV-negative adults, had recently had acute infections or vaccinations. The chain combines TRBV6-5 with TRBJ2-7, with 10 bases identical to TRBD1. The specimen was naive CD4+ T cells from PBMCs. Sample subset: CD45RA+ positively selected. The receptor's source is a man between 18 and 29 years old in good health. Some clones in this sample may be carry-over from other donors' samples. The CDR3 nucleotides read TGTGCCAGCAGCTTCACCGGGACAGGGGTATACGAGCAGTACTTC. Its protein is CASSFTGTGVYEQYF.